The 32 T cell receptor beta chains below all came from one sample that was sequenced in a study of technical replicates of blood from a few donors. Repertoires were generated with immunoSEQ multiplex PCR, while TCRdb's copy carries only in-frame clones and drops some. The profile covers tens of thousands of clones, with roughly 96% appearing a single time and about 0.3% taken by the ten largest. Input material: T cells isolated from PBMCs. The receptors stem from a human donor in good health.

The chain has TRBV30 and TRBJ2-3; 12 bases align to TRBD2. This CDR3 is 15 amino acids long. J lost 3 bases, V lost 2 bases, and 3 bases had no gene match. CDR1 and CDR2 (germline): GTSNPN, SVGIG (reference sequence). The DNA of the CDR3 is TGTGCCTGGAGTTCAGGGACTAGCGGGACAGATACGCAGTATTTT. Translation: CAWSSGTSGTDTQYF.

This clone appeared once. This rearrangement joins TRBV11-2 to TRBJ2-4, with D possibly TRBD2 on 5 matching bases. Trimming shortened V by 9 bases and J by 6 bases, and 12 bases separated the two germline ends. This CDR3 has 12 amino acids. CDR1 and CDR2 from the germline V gene are SGHAT and FQNNGV. CDR3 protein: CASSGFTNIQYF. The CDR3 DNA reads TGTGCCAGTTCGGGGTTTACAAACATTCAGTACTTC.

The J gene is TRBJ2-7, the V gene TRBV5-1; 7 bases are a match to TRBD2. Germline CDR1 reads SGHRS; CDR2 reads YFSETQ. V lost 0 bases, J lost 5 bases, and 8 bases stayed unmatched. The CDR3 is 15 residues long. The CDR3 coding sequence is TGCGCCAGCAGCTTGGTGCGGGACTACCTCGACGAGCAGTACTTC. It specifies CASSLVRDYLDEQYF.

This clone was observed once. The chain recombines TRBV19 with TRBJ2-1; no firm D call. The length of the CDR3 is 12 residues. V lost 5 bases and J 7 bases, leaving 9 bases between the germline ends. Germline CDR1 reads LNHDA; CDR2 reads SQIVND (reference sequence). The CDR3 DNA sequence: TGTGCCAGTAGTCGCGGCGCAAATGAGCAGTTCTTC. It translates to CASSRGANEQFF.

The chain is built from TRBV27 and TRBJ1-1, with D possibly being TRBD1 (5 bases). CDR3 length: 14 amino acids. Germline-derived CDR1 and CDR2 are MNHEY and SMNVEV (reference sequence). Deletions cut 3 bases from V and 5 bases from J, with 13 bases between. The CDR3 is CASSFPDSRTEAFF. The CDR3 bases are TGTGCCAGCAGTTTCCCCGACAGCCGGACTGAAGCTTTCTTT.

V is TRBV9 and J is TRBJ2-7, with a weak D call TRBD2 (6 bases). Germline V CDR1 and CDR2: SGDLS, YYNGEE. This CDR3 is built from 16 residues. Trimming pared 3 bases from V and 0 bases from J, leaving 16 bases between. CDR3 nucleotides: TGTGCCAGCAGCGAAAGGGGAAGCGGGTTCTCCTACGAGCAGTACTTC. Amino acids: CASSERGSGFSYEQYF.

The CDR3 loop is CASVGTAYGYTF. Written as DNA, the CDR3 is TGTGCCAGTGTAGGGACAGCCTATGGCTACACCTTC. The rearrangement joins TRBV19 to TRBJ1-2; 7 nucleotides align to TRBD1. J gave up 4 bases and V 8 bases, and 4 bases lay outside the gene matches. This CDR3 has 12 residues. CDR1 and CDR2 from the germline V gene are LNHDA and SQIVND (reference sequence).

The gene calls are TRBV29-1 and TRBJ1-5; weak D call: TRBD1 (5 bases). Germline assignment: CDR1 SQVTM and CDR2 ANQGSEA. The CDR3 consists of 14 residues. The germline V and J ends were trimmed by 6 bases and 1 base, with 13 bases remaining between them. The CDR3 DNA is TGCAGCGTGTCGACAGAAGGGAGCAATCAGCCCCAGCATTTT. Encoded protein: CSVSTEGSNQPQHF.

The gene calls are TRBV5-1 and TRBJ2-3, with 7 bases identical to TRBD1. The junction had 5 bases not matched to a gene; V was cut back by 2 bases and J by 5 bases. From germline, CDR1 is SGHRS and CDR2 YFSETQ. The CDR3 covers 14 residues. The CDR3 spells CASSLDRELDTQYF. Here the CDR3 DNA reads TGCGCCAGCAGCTTAGACAGGGAGCTAGATACGCAGTATTTT.

V is TRBV7-2 and J is TRBJ2-3; 7 bases match TRBD2. CDR3 length: 15 amino acids. Germline V gives CDR1 SGHTA, CDR2 FQGNSA. V lost 5 bases and J lost 4; bases outside the gene matches: 9. The CDR3 sequence: CASSLLAITADTQYF. The CDR3 DNA reads TGTGCCAGCAGCCTACTAGCGATTACCGCAGATACGCAGTATTTT.

The chain employs TRBV6-1 and TRBJ1-5; the D is unclear. The CDR3 sequence is 15 residues long. V lost 0 bases to trimming and J lost 6 bases, with 12 bases between them. Per germline, CDR1 MNHNS and CDR2 SASEGT. CDR3 residues: CASSEASMVRQPQHF. For the CDR3, the DNA is TGTGCCAGCAGTGAAGCATCCATGGTGCGTCAGCCCCAGCATTTT.

This clone was seen a few times. The chain recombines TRBV7-6 with TRBJ2-2, with TRBD2 matching 8 bases. V shed 1 base and J 5 bases; nucleotides not matched to a gene: 0. Germline V gene lookup returns CDR1 SGHVS and CDR2 FNYEAQ. This CDR3 region has 14 residues. The DNA of the CDR3 is TGTGCCAGCAGCTTAGGCGGGGGGACCGGGGAGCTGTTTTTT. Translation: CASSLGGGTGELFF.

The rearrangement uses TRBV6-5 and TRBJ1-2, with 8 bases identical to TRBD1. The CDR3 covers 14 residues. Germline V gene data show CDR1 as MNHEY and CDR2 as SVGAGI. V lost 5 bases to trimming and J lost 6 bases; unmatched junction nucleotides: 8. In DNA form, the CDR3 reads TGTGCCAGCAGTCAAAGGGACAGGTCAGATGGCTACACCTTC. Protein product: CASSQRDRSDGYTF.

Notes on this clone: Distinct nucleotide sequences in the sample also encode this CDR3. The chain employs TRBV20-1 and TRBJ1-1; D is unclear. This CDR3 region has 11 residues. From germline, CDR1 is DFQATT and CDR2 SNEGSKA (reference sequence). Trimming left V 2 bases short and J 3 bases short, with 4 bases between. The CDR3 sequence: CSARRDTEAFF. The CDR3 DNA follows: TGCAGTGCTAGAAGAGACACTGAAGCTTTCTTT.

V gene TRBV27 combines with J gene TRBJ2-5; possibly TRBD1 for D (5 bases). V was shortened by 6 bases and J by 5 bases, with 13 bases between the two germline ends. The CDR3 runs 13 residues. The germline CDR1 and CDR2 sequences are MNHEY and SMNVEV (reference sequence). The CDR3 DNA sequence: TGTGCCAGCAGCCGACCAGGGCGGGAGACCCAGTACTTC. Translation: CASSRPGRETQYF.

J is TRBJ2-3 and V is TRBV9, with 7 bases lining up with TRBD2. Germline V gene lookup returns CDR1 SGDLS and CDR2 YYNGEE. This CDR3 has 14 residues. The ends lost 3 bases at V and 4 bases at J; junction bases unmatched: 5. CDR3: CASSARLAADTQYF. CDR3 in DNA: TGTGCCAGCAGCGCCCGACTAGCAGCAGATACGCAGTATTTT. Using reference TRBV9 and TRBJ2-3 for the parts outside the CDR3, the full variable domain is DSGVTQTPKHLITATGQRVTLRCSPRSGDLSVYWYQQSLDQGLQFLIQYYNGEERAKGNILERFSAQQFPDLHSELNLSSLELGDSALYFCASSARLAADTQYFGPGTRLTVL.

J is TRBJ2-1 and V is TRBV7-3; 9 bases are shared with TRBD1. The CDR3 is 15 residues long. V lost 5 bases to trimming and J lost 2 bases; unmatched junction nucleotides: 4. The germline V gene has CDR1 SGHTA and CDR2 FQGTGA. CDR3 DNA: TGTGCCAGCAGCCCCGGGACAGGGACCTACAATGAGCAGTTCTTC. Translated, it gives CASSPGTGTYNEQFF. Looking up the rest from reference TRBV7-3 and TRBJ2-1 gives the full variable domain: GAGVSQTPSNKVTEKGKYVELRCDPISGHTALYWYRQSLGQGPEFLIYFQGTGAADDSGLPNDRFFAVRPEGSVSTLKIQRTERGDSAVYLCASSPGTGTYNEQFFGPGTRLTVL.

The rearrangement links TRBV7-9 to TRBJ2-7; 11 bases align to TRBD2. CDR3 size: 17 residues. With 4 bases clipped from V and 4 bases from J, the junction kept 12 bases outside the gene matches. Per the germline V gene, CDR1 is SEHNR and CDR2 is FQNEAQ (reference sequence). The CDR3 loop is CASSSIQLAGVLYEQYF. The CDR3 DNA reads TGTGCCAGCAGCTCCATCCAACTAGCGGGAGTTCTATACGAGCAGTACTTC.

The chain uses TRBV27 and TRBJ1-1; D not resolved. Germline V gene sequence: CDR1 MNHEY, CDR2 SMNVEV (reference sequence). The CDR3 extends over 13 amino acids. V gave up 3 bases and J gave up 4 bases, with 9 bases separating them. The CDR3 here is CASSFLEGTEAFF. CDR3 nucleotides: TGTGCCAGCAGTTTCCTTGAGGGCACTGAAGCTTTCTTT.

The chain uses TRBV13 and TRBJ2-7, with 9 positions matching TRBD2. The V gene end was trimmed by 2 bases and the J gene end by 9 bases; junction bases not matched to a gene: 8. This CDR3 has 14 amino acids. Germline lookup yields CDR1 PRHDT and CDR2 FYEKMQ (reference sequence). The CDR3 protein is CASSLLAGNGVQYF. CDR3 coding DNA: TGTGCCAGCAGCTTACTAGCGGGAAACGGCGTGCAGTACTTC.

The J gene is TRBJ2-7, the V gene TRBV5-1; 8 nucleotides agree with TRBD1. The CDR3 loop spans 15 amino acids. Germline-derived CDR1 and CDR2 are SGHRS and YFSETQ. J was trimmed by 1 base and V by 3 bases; bases with no gene match: 6. The CDR3 DNA reads TGCGCCAGCAGCTCTTGGACAGGGAGTTCCTACGAGCAGTACTTC. Amino acids: CASSSWTGSSYEQYF.

The chain has TRBV27 and TRBJ2-6, with 7 bases matching TRBD1. V shed 2 bases, J shed 0 bases, and the junction held 10 bases outside the gene matches. CDR1 and CDR2 (germline): MNHEY, SMNVEV (reference sequence). The length of the CDR3 is 19 residues. CDR3 amino acids: CASSLPRTGLISGANVLTF. CDR3 DNA: TGTGCCAGCAGTTTACCGCGGACAGGTCTAATCTCTGGGGCCAACGTCCTGACTTTC.

The rearrangement links TRBV13 to TRBJ2-2; a possible D gene is TRBD2 (6 bases). The ends were cut back, 6 bases at V and 7 bases at J, with 15 bases in the middle. The CDR3 length is 14 residues. CDR1 and CDR2 from the germline V gene are PRHDT and FYEKMQ (reference sequence). CDR3 in DNA: TGTGCCAGCAGACGGGAGAGGGTCGGCGGGGAGCTGTTTTTT. This sequence encodes CASRRERVGGELFF. The full variable domain, in which reference TRBV13 and TRBJ2-2 provide the parts outside the CDR3, is AAGVIQSPRHLIKEKRETATLKCYPIPRHDTVYWYQQGPGQDPQFLISFYEKMQSDKGSIPDRFSAQQFSDYHSELNMSSLELGDSALYFCASRRERVGGELFFGEGSRLTVL.

The chain employs TRBV5-1 and TRBJ2-5; possible D gene TRBD2, 5 bases. Trimming shortened V by 2 bases and J by 5 bases, and 13 bases separated the two germline ends. This CDR3 has 14 amino acids. Germline CDR1 and CDR2: SGHRS and YFSETQ. CDR3 in DNA: TGCGCCAGCAGCTTCTGGCGGGTGGGGGAGACCCAGTACTTC. It yields the protein CASSFWRVGETQYF.

The chain uses TRBV5-6 and TRBJ2-2; TRBD1 agrees at 9 bases. J was trimmed by 4 bases and V by 6 bases; bases with no gene match: 4. Germline V gene lookup returns CDR1 SGHDT and CDR2 YYEEEE. The CDR3 is 14 residues long. The CDR3 region has the DNA TGTGCCAGCATTGACAGGGGGACCACCGGGGAGCTGTTTTTT. It encodes CASIDRGTTGELFF.

The CDR3 nucleotides read TGTGCCTGGAGTGAGCCGGGGGGCTATGGCTACACCTTC. It yields the protein CAWSEPGGYGYTF. The V and J genes are TRBV30 and TRBJ1-2, with a tentative D call TRBD1 (5 bases). The CDR3 loop spans 13 amino acids. With 1 base removed from V and 4 bases from J, the gap between germline ends came to 10 bases. From germline, CDR1 is GTSNPN and CDR2 SVGIG (reference sequence).

The V gene is TRBV6-1, the J gene TRBJ2-7; perhaps TRBD1 as D (5 bases). Germline V lookup: CDR1 MNHNS, CDR2 SASEGT. V dropped 2 bases and J dropped 5 bases, with 19 bases sitting between them. The CDR3 sequence is 16 residues long. The CDR3 loop reads CASSETRWGPLDEQYF. CDR3 DNA sequence: TGTGCCAGCAGTGAAACGAGGTGGGGCCCATTGGACGAGCAGTACTTC.

The chain has TRBV5-1 and TRBJ2-1, with D possibly TRBD1 on 6 matching bases. Trimming took off 6 bases at V and 0 bases at J, with 13 bases between the two ends. The germline gives CDR1 SGHRS, CDR2 YFSETQ. This CDR3 comprises 15 residues. In DNA, the CDR3 is TGCGCCAGCACCACCGTGGGGGCCTCCTACAATGAGCAGTTCTTC. It translates to CASTTVGASYNEQFF.

DNA for the CDR3: TGTGCCAGCAGTCCCTTAGTTCTCTACGAGCAGTACTTC. Translation: CASSPLVLYEQYF. J is TRBJ2-7 and V is TRBV28; D is unresolved. V was pared by 5 bases and J by 3 bases, with 11 bases between. CDR1 and CDR2 (germline): MDHEN, SYDVKM. The CDR3 loop spans 13 amino acids. Looking up the rest from reference TRBV28 and TRBJ2-7 gives the full variable domain: DVKVTQSSRYLVKRTGEKVFLECVQDMDHENMFWYRQDPGLGLRLIYFSYDVKMKEKGDIPEGYSVSREKKERFSLILESASTNQTSMYLCASSPLVLYEQYFGPGTRLTVT.

The chain employs TRBV6-5 and TRBJ1-1; D gene uncertain. CDR1 and CDR2 from the germline V gene are MNHEY and SVGAGI. The CDR3 totals 12 residues. V was cut by 3 bases and J by 5 bases, with 7 bases left in between. The DNA for the CDR3 is TGTGCCAGCAGTTATGGAGGGACTGAAGCTTTCTTT. As protein: CASSYGGTEAFF.

The chain employs TRBV9 and TRBJ2-5, with 14 nucleotides matching TRBD2. Germline V gene data show CDR1 as SGDLS and CDR2 as YYNGEE. J lost 4 bases, V lost 4 bases, and 3 bases had no gene match. This CDR3 has 15 amino acids. The CDR3 DNA follows: TGTGCCAGCAGCCCCGGGACTAGCGGGAGAGAGACCCAGTACTTC. Its protein is CASSPGTSGRETQYF.

The chain carries TRBV18 and TRBJ2-4, with 7 nucleotides matching TRBD2. Germline V lookup: CDR1 KGHSH, CDR2 LQKENI. The CDR3 covers 19 residues. The V segment lost 0 bases and the J segment 0 bases; nucleotides outside the gene matches: 11. CDR3 sequence (DNA): TGTGCCAGCTCACCACCGGGCCCAGCGGGACCTCTAGCCAAAAACATTCAGTACTTC. Encoded protein: CASSPPGPAGPLAKNIQYF.